The T cell receptor beta chain described here comes from a study of blood T cells in healthy people across ages. Looked up from germline, CDR1 is SQVTM and CDR2 is ANQGSEA. The CDR3 loop spans 13 amino acids. Trimming shortened V by 5 bases and J by 7 bases, and 18 bases separated the two germline ends. PCR was performed a second time for about 7 to 11 cycles using a sample-barcoded 5' primer and a J-beta primer mix. TCRdb reprocessed the 5' RACE reads with MiXCR, giving one entry per CDR3 protein. The sample has fewer than 2 million distinct CDR3 sequences, about 39% seen once; the top ten hold under 25%.

The specimen sequenced was blood. The chain carries TRBV29-1 and TRBJ2-7; maybe TRBD1 (6 bases). This receptor was taken from a human donor in good health. CDR3 DNA sequence: TGCAGCGTTCTGACAGGAGGTTTTGCTGAGCAGTACTTC. It specifies CSVLTGGFAEQYF.